A single sample is the source of the 15 T cell receptor beta chains below, sequenced in a study of radiotherapy plus CTLA-4 blockade in lung cancer. Sequencing used immunoSEQ multiplex PCR; TCRdb keeps in-frame clones, though not all of them. Here the sample spans under 90,000 clones, about 78% being singletons. Sequenced material: peripheral blood, taken from a patient treated with radiotherapy plus ipilimumab. Receptor source: a human donor with non-small cell lung cancer that progressed on radiotherapy plus ipilimumab.

J is TRBJ1-4 and V is TRBV7-9, with unresolved D. With 2 bases removed from V and 5 bases from J, the gap between germline ends came to 9 bases. The CDR3 sequence is 14 residues long. CDR1 is SEHNR and CDR2 is FQNEAQ in the germline V gene (reference sequence). The chain's CDR3 is CASSLPQQNEKLFF. DNA for the CDR3: TGTGCCAGCAGCTTACCCCAACAGAATGAAAAACTGTTTTTT.

V is TRBV4-1 and J is TRBJ2-3, with D maybe TRBD1 (6 bases). V dropped 1 base and J dropped 5 bases, with 16 bases sitting between them. Germline CDR1 reads MGHRA; CDR2 reads YSYEKL. The CDR3 loop spans 16 amino acids. The CDR3 DNA follows: TGCGCCAGCAGCCAAGTGGTCTCAGGGGCGGGAGATACGCAGTATTTT. Protein sequence: CASSQVVSGAGDTQYF.

The rearrangement uses TRBV6-5 and TRBJ1-2, with TRBD1 identical over 8 bases. This CDR3 comprises 13 residues. The V gene's germline CDR1 is MNHEY and CDR2 SVGAGI. V lost 8 bases to trimming and J lost 10 bases; unmatched junction nucleotides: 12. CDR3 DNA sequence: TGTGCCAGCCATACAACCCAGCAGGGGGCCTACACCTTC. It codes for CASHTTQQGAYTF.

This clone appeared once. The chain uses TRBV21-1 and TRBJ2-7; the table's TRBD2 call for D was not verified on the DNA. TRBV21-1 is noted as a pseudogene. This CDR3 contains 15 residues. Here the CDR3 DNA reads TGTGCCAGCAGCGGCGGGGTAGCGGAATTCTACGAGCAGTACTTC. Amino acid sequence: CASSGGVAEFYEQYF.

V and J are TRBV7-9 and TRBJ2-1; perhaps TRBD2 as D (6 bases). V lost 1 base and J 4 bases, leaving 11 bases between the germline ends. CDR1 is SEHNR and CDR2 is FQNEAQ in the germline V gene (reference sequence). The CDR3 extends over 15 amino acids. The CDR3 bases are TGTGCCAGCAGCTTAGATAGCGGAGGGTACAATGAGCAGTTCTTC. This translates into CASSLDSGGYNEQFF. Full variable domain (outside the CDR3, taken from reference TRBV7-9 and TRBJ2-1): DTGVSQNPRHKITKRGQNVTFRCDPISEHNRLYWYRQTLGQGPEFLTYFQNEAQLEKSRLLSDRFSAERPKGSFSTLEIQRTEQGDSAMYLCASSLDSGGYNEQFFGPGTRLTVL.

The CDR3 loop reads CASSSNMGTQPQHF. As DNA, the CDR3 is TGTGCCAGCAGCTCCAACATGGGGACCCAGCCCCAGCATTTT. The rearrangement links TRBV7-9 to TRBJ1-5; perhaps TRBD1 as D (5 bases). Trimming left V 4 bases short and J 7 bases short, with 14 bases between. Germline-derived CDR1 and CDR2 are SEHNR and FQNEAQ (reference sequence). This CDR3 has 14 residues. Full variable domain (remainder filled in from reference TRBV7-9 and TRBJ1-5): DTGVSQNPRHKITKRGQNVTFRCDPISEHNRLYWYRQTLGQGPEFLTYFQNEAQLEKSRLLSDRFSAERPKGSFSTLEIQRTEQGDSAMYLCASSSNMGTQPQHFGDGTRLSIL.

In this sample, this clone turned up many times. The chain is built from TRBV27 and TRBJ2-7; perhaps TRBD2 as D (6 bases). The CDR3 sequence is 14 residues long. The V and J ends lost 0 bases and 3 bases respectively, with 9 bases between them. Germline assignment: CDR1 MNHEY and CDR2 SMNVEV (reference sequence). CDR3 coding DNA: TGTGCCAGCAGTTTATCCTTGGGGGGCTACGAGCAGTACTTC. This codes for CASSLSLGGYEQYF.

This clone has a handful of counts. The chain's CDR3 is CASSPRTSTFSYEQYF. CDR3 bases: TGTGCCAGCAGTCCAAGGACTAGCACCTTCTCCTACGAGCAGTACTTC. The chain employs TRBV28 and TRBJ2-7, with 8 bases fitting TRBD2. The V gene's germline CDR1 is MDHEN and CDR2 SYDVKM. The CDR3 is 16 amino acids. V was pared by 5 bases and J by 0 bases, with 9 bases of the junction left unmatched. Combining the CDR3 with reference TRBV28 and TRBJ2-7 gives the whole variable domain DVKVTQSSRYLVKRTGEKVFLECVQDMDHENMFWYRQDPGLGLRLIYFSYDVKMKEKGDIPEGYSVSREKKERFSLILESASTNQTSMYLCASSPRTSTFSYEQYFGPGTRLTVT.

The genes are TRBV18 and TRBJ1-1, with a possible D match to TRBD1 (6 bases). This CDR3 is built from 14 residues. V gave up 4 bases and J gave up 1 base, with 10 bases separating them. Germline values: CDR1 KGHSH, CDR2 LQKENI. The CDR3 DNA sequence: TGTGCCAGCTCACACAGGGTAACGAACACTGAAGCTTTCTTT. Amino acids: CASSHRVTNTEAFF.

This clone appeared once. The chain couples TRBV5-1 to TRBJ2-3; the D is unclear. The length of the CDR3 is 16 residues. V was trimmed by 0 bases and J by 2 bases, leaving 13 bases between them. Germline V lookup: CDR1 SGHRS, CDR2 YFSETQ. The CDR3 loop reads CASSLGVGDSTDTQYF. The DNA for the CDR3 is TGCGCCAGCAGCTTGGGGGTTGGGGATTCCACAGATACGCAGTATTTT.

The chain couples TRBV5-6 to TRBJ2-1; D is ambiguous. V lost 0 bases and J 7 bases, leaving 2 bases between the germline ends. The CDR3 contains 11 residues. Per germline, CDR1 SGHDT and CDR2 YYEEEE. This chain's CDR3 is CASSLENEQFF. The CDR3 DNA reads TGTGCCAGCAGCTTGGAAAATGAGCAGTTCTTC. The variable domain in full, completed from reference TRBV5-6 and TRBJ2-1, reads DAGVTQSPTHLIKTRGQQVTLRCSPKSGHDTVSWYQQALGQGPQFIFQYYEEEERQRGNFPDRFSGHQFPNYSSELNVNALLLGDSALYLCASSLENEQFFGPGTRLTVL.

This sequence joins TRBV15 and TRBJ2-3; TRBD2 is a possible D gene (6 bases). Germline V gene data show CDR1 as LNHNV and CDR2 as YYDKDF (reference sequence). V lost 8 bases and J 0 bases, leaving 12 bases between the germline ends. This CDR3 region has 14 residues. Here the CDR3 DNA reads TGTGCCACCCGGGGGTGGCAAAGCACAGATACGCAGTATTTT. The encoded protein is CATRGWQSTDTQYF.

The J gene is TRBJ2-3, the V gene TRBV7-2, with D possibly matching TRBD1 (5 bases). V lost 1 base and J 2 bases, leaving 10 bases between the germline ends. Germline V gives CDR1 SGHTA, CDR2 FQGNSA. The CDR3 consists of 15 residues. CDR3 DNA sequence: TGTGCCAGCAGCTTAGGCCCAGGGATCACAGATACGCAGTATTTT. Protein product: CASSLGPGITDTQYF.

The CDR3, as DNA: TGTGCCAGCAGTTTGACTCCCTATAGCAATCAGCCCCAGCATTTT. It is translated as CASSLTPYSNQPQHF. The gene calls are TRBV27 and TRBJ1-5, with D uncertain. CDR3 length equals 15 residues. V lost 3 bases, J lost 0 bases, and 9 bases lay in between. Per the germline V gene, CDR1 is MNHEY and CDR2 is SMNVEV (reference sequence).

The chain couples TRBV25-1 to TRBJ1-4, with D perhaps TRBD1 (5 bases). This CDR3 has 16 residues. Germline loops: CDR1 MGHDK, CDR2 SYGVNS. V lost 2 bases and J lost 4, with 14 bases in between. The CDR3 region has the DNA TGTGCCAGCAGTGAACCCGCGGAACAGGTTAATGAAAAACTGTTTTTT. Protein: CASSEPAEQVNEKLFF.